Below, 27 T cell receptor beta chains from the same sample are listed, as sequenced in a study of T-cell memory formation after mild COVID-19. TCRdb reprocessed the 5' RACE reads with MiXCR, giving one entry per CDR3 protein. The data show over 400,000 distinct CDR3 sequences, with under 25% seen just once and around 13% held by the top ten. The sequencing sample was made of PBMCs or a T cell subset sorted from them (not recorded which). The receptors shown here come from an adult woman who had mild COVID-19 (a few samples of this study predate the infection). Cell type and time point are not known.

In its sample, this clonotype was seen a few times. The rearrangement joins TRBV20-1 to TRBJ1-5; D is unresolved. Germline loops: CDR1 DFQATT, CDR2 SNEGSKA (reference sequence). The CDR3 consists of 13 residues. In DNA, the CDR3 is TGCAGCGCCGAGGGCAGACACAATCAGCCCCAGCATTTT. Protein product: CSAEGRHNQPQHF.

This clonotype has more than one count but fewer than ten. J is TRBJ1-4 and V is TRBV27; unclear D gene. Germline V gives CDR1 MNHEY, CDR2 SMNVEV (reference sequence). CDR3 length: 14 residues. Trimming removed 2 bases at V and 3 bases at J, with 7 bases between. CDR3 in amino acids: CASSLTAANEKLFF. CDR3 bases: TGTGCCAGCAGTTTAACGGCGGCTAATGAAAAACTGTTTTTT. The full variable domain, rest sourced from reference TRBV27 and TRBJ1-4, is EAQVTQNPRYLITVTGKKLTVTCSQNMNHEYMSWYRQDPGLGLRQIYYSMNVEVTDKGDVPEGYKVSRKEKRNFPLILESPSPNQTSLYFCASSLTAANEKLFFGSGTQLSVL.

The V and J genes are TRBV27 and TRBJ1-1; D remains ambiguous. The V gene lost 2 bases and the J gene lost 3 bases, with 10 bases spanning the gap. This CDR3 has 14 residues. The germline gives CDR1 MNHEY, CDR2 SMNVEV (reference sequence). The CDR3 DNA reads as TGTGCCAGCAGTTTAGGGTGGGGTCACACTGAAGCTTTCTTT. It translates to CASSLGWGHTEAFF.

The CDR3 DNA follows: TGTGCCAGCTGGACAGGGAGGACCGGGGAGCTGTTTTTT. It translates to CASWTGRTGELFF. The chain links TRBV19 to TRBJ2-2; 8 nucleotides match TRBD1. Trimming at V came to 9 bases and at J to 5 bases, leaving 5 bases not matched to a gene. The CDR3 contains 13 residues. Germline V gives CDR1 LNHDA, CDR2 SQIVND (reference sequence).

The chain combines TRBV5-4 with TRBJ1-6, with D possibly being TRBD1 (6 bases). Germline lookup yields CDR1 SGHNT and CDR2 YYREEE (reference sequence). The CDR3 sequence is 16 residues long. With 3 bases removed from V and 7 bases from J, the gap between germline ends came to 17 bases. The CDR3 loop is CASSSQRGGRNSPLHF. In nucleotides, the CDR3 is TGTGCCAGCAGCTCCCAACGGGGGGGGCGGAATTCACCCCTCCACTTT.

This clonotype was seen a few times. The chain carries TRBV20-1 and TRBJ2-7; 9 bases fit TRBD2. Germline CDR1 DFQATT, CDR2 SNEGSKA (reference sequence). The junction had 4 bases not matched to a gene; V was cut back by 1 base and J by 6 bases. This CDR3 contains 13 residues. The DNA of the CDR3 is TGCAGTGCTAGAGCCGGGACTAGCACCGAGCAGTACTTC. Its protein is CSARAGTSTEQYF.

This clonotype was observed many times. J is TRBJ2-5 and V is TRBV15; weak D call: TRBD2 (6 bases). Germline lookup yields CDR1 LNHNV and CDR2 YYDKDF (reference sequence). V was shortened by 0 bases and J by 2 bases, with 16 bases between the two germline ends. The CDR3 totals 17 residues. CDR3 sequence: CATSRELGGAGQETQYF. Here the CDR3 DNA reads TGTGCCACCAGCAGAGAATTAGGAGGAGCGGGTCAAGAGACCCAGTACTTC.

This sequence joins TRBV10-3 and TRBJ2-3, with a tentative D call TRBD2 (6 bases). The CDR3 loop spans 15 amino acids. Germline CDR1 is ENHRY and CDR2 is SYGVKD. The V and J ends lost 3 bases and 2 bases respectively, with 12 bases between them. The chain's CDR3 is CAISDGGAATDTQYF. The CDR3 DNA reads TGTGCCATCAGTGATGGCGGGGCCGCCACAGATACGCAGTATTTT.

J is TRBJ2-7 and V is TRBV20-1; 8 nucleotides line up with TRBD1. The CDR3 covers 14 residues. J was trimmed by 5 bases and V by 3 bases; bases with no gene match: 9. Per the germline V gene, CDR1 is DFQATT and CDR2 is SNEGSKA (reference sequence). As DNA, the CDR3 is TGCAGTGCTAGTCTGAAGGACAGGGTCGACGAGCAGTACTTC. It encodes CSASLKDRVDEQYF.

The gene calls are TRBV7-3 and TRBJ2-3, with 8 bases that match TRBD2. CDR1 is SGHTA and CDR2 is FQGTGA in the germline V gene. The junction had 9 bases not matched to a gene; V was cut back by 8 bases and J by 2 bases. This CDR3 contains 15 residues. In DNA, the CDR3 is TGTGCCAGCCGAGAGCGGGGGCTGTACACAGATACGCAGTATTTT. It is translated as CASRERGLYTDTQYF.

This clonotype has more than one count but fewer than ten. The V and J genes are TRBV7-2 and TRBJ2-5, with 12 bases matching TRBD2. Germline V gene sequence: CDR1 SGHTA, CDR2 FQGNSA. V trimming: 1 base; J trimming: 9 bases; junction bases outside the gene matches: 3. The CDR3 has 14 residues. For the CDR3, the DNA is TGTGCCAGCAGCTTAGTCCTAGCGGGAGGGTCCCAGTACTTC. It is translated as CASSLVLAGGSQYF.

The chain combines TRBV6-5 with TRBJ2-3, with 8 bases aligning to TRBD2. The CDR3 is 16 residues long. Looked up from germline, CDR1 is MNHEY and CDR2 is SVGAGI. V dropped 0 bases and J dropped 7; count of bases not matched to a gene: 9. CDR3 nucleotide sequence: TGTGCCAGCAGTTACTCGTCCCTCCGGGGGGGTAATACGCAGTATTTT. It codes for CASSYSSLRGGNTQYF.

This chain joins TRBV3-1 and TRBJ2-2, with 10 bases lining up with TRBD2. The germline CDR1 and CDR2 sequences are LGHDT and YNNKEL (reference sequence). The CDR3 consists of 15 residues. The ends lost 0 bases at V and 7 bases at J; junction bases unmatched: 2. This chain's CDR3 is CASSQEVAGGGELFF. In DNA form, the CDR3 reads TGTGCCAGCAGCCAAGAAGTAGCGGGAGGCGGGGAGCTGTTTTTT.

DNA for the CDR3: TGTGCCAGCAGTGAAGCACGAGGAGGCTCTGGAAACACCATATATTTT. This translates into CASSEARGGSGNTIYF. V and J are TRBV2 and TRBJ1-3; no reliable D call. The CDR3 has 16 amino acids. CDR1 is SNHLY, CDR2 FYNNEI, per germline. Trimming took 0 bases from V and 0 from J, leaving 9 bases between them.

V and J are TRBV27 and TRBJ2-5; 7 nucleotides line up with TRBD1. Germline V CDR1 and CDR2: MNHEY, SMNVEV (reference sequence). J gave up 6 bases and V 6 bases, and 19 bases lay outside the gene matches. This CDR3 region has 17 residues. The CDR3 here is CASSHVNRGMGVQTQYF. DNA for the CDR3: TGTGCCAGCAGCCATGTAAACAGGGGAATGGGGGTGCAGACCCAGTACTTC.

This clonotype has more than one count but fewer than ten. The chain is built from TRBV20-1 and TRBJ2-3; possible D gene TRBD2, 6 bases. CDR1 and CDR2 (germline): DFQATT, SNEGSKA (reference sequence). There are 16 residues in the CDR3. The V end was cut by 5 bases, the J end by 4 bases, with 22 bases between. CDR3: CSADSRSEGGADTQYF. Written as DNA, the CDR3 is TGCAGTGCTGATTCTCGATCGGAGGGCGGCGCAGATACGCAGTATTTT.

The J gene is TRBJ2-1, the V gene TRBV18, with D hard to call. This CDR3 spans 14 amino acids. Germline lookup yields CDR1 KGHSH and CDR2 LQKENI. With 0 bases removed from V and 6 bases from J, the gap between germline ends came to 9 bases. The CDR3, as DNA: TGTGCCAGCTCACCACCGCTCACTATCAATGAGCAGTTCTTC. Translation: CASSPPLTINEQFF. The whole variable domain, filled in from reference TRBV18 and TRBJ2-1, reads NAGVMQNPRHLVRRRGQEARLRCSPMKGHSHVYWYRQLPEEGLKFMVYLQKENIIDESGMPKERFSAEFPKEGPSILRIQQVVRGDSAAYFCASSPPLTINEQFFGPGTRLTVL.

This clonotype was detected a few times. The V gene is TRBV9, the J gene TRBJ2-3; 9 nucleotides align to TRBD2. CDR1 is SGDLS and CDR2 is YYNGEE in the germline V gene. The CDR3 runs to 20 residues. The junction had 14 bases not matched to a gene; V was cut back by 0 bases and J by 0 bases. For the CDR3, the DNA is TGTGCCAGCAGCGTAGACCCCTTCCCCCTCACTAGCGGGAGCACAGATACGCAGTATTTT. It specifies CASSVDPFPLTSGSTDTQYF.

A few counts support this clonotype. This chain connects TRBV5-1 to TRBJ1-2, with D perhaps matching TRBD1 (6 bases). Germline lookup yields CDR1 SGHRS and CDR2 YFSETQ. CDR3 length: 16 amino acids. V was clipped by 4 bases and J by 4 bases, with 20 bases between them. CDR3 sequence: CASSGPDSAAIYGYTF. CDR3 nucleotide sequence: TGCGCCAGCAGCGGCCCGGACAGCGCAGCGATCTATGGCTACACCTTC.

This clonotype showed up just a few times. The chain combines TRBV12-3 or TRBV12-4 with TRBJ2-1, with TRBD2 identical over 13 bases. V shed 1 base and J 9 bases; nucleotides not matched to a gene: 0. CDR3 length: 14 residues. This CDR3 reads CASSLGTSGGEQFF. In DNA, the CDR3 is TGTGCCAGCAGTTTAGGGACTAGCGGGGGTGAGCAGTTCTTC.

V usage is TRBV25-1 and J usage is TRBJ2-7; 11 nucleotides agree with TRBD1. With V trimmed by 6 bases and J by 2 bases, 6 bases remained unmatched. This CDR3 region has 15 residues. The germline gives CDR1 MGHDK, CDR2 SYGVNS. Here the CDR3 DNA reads TGTGCCAGCAGGGACAGGGGGCTTATTCCCTACGAGCAGTACTTC. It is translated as CASRDRGLIPYEQYF.

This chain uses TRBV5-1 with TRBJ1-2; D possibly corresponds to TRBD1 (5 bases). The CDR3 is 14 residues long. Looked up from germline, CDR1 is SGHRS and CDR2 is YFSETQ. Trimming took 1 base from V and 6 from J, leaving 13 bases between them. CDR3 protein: CASSLRTGGHGYTF. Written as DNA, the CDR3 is TGCGCCAGCAGCTTGAGGACCGGGGGACATGGCTACACCTTC.

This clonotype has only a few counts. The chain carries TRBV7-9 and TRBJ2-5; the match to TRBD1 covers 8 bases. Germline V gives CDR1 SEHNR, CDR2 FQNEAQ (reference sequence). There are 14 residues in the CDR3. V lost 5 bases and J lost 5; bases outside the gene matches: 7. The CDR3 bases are TGTGCCAGCAGCCGGGGACAGGCGGGCGAGACCCAGTACTTC. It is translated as CASSRGQAGETQYF. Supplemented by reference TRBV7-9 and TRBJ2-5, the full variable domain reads DTGVSQNPRHKITKRGQNVTFRCDPISEHNRLYWYRQTLGQGPEFLTYFQNEAQLEKSRLLSDRFSAERPKGSFSTLEIQRTEQGDSAMYLCASSRGQAGETQYFGPGTRLLVL.

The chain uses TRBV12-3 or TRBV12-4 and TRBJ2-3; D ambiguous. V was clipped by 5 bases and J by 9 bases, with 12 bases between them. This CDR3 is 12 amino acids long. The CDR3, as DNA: TGTGCCAGCAGTCTTCAAGGCCCCACGCAGTATTTT. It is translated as CASSLQGPTQYF.

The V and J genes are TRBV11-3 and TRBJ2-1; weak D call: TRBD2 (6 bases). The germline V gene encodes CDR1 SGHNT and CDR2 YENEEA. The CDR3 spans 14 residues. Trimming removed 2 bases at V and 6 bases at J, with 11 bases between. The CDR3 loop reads CASSLTSRANEQFF. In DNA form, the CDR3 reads TGTGCCAGCAGCTTAACTAGCAGGGCCAATGAGCAGTTCTTC.

The CDR3 is CASRPHSGTQYF. Here the CDR3 DNA reads TGTGCCAGCAGGCCACACTCGGGGACCCAGTACTTC. The chain links TRBV25-1 to TRBJ2-5; no definite D call. V shed 6 bases and J shed 7 bases, with 12 bases lying between them. The germline gives CDR1 MGHDK, CDR2 SYGVNS. The length of the CDR3 is 12 residues.

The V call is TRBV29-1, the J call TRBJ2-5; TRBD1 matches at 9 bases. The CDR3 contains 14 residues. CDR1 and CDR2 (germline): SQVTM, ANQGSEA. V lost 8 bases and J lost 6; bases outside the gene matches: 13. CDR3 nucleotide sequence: TGCAGCATCGGGACAGGGATCCGAGTGAAGACCCAGTACTTC. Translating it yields CSIGTGIRVKTQYF. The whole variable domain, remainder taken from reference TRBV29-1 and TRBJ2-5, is SAVISQKPSRDICQRGTSLTIQCQVDSQVTMMFWYRQQPGQSLTLIATANQGSEATYESGFVIDKFPISRPNLTFSTLTVSNMSPEDSSIYLCSIGTGIRVKTQYFGPGTRLLVL.